This entry lists 23 T cell receptor beta chains sequenced from one sample in a study of shared T cell receptors in the human thymus. The method was immunoSEQ multiplex PCR; TCRdb's version includes in-frame clones alone and lacks a portion of them. The table has over 65,000 clones, 90% to 95% seen once; the top ten hold 0.03% to 0.04%. The sequencing sample was made of thymocytes. These TCRs come from a human donor.

The J gene is TRBJ2-1, the V gene TRBV28; either TRBD1 or TRBD2 may supply D (5 bases each). This CDR3 comprises 12 residues. Germline values: CDR1 MDHEN, CDR2 SYDVKM. V was trimmed by 4 bases and J by 15 bases, leaving 16 bases between them. The CDR3 sequence is CASSSGTPVRFF. Here the CDR3 DNA reads TGTGCCAGCAGTTCCGGGACCCCCGTTAGGTTCTTC.

In this sample, this clone turned up once. This chain uses TRBV9 with TRBJ1-2; D not certain. V was shortened by 3 bases and J by 2 bases, with 11 bases between the two germline ends. CDR1 is SGDLS and CDR2 is YYNGEE in the germline V gene. This CDR3 has 14 residues. The chain's CDR3 is CASSASDGNYGYTF. In DNA form, the CDR3 reads TGTGCCAGCAGCGCATCAGACGGGAACTATGGCTACACCTTC.

The V gene is TRBV14, the J gene TRBJ1-2, with no clear D. The CDR3 has 17 residues. The germline V gene encodes CDR1 SGHDN and CDR2 FVKESK. Trimming stripped 0 bases from V and 0 bases from J, with 14 bases between. For the CDR3, the DNA is TGTGCCAGCAGCCAAGATCTCGGAAGGGCTCCTAACTATGGCTACACCTTC. Translated: CASSQDLGRAPNYGYTF.

The chain carries TRBV4-3 and TRBJ2-7; D possibly corresponds to TRBD2 (5 bases). The length of the CDR3 is 16 residues. With 4 bases removed from V and 5 bases from J, the gap between germline ends came to 21 bases. Germline V gene sequence: CDR1 LGHNA, CDR2 YSLEER. The CDR3 loop is CASSLYRTPPMDEQYF. CDR3 DNA sequence: TGCGCCAGCAGCCTTTACCGGACTCCTCCAATGGACGAGCAGTACTTC.

J is TRBJ2-5 and V is TRBV28; TRBD2 aligns across 9 bases. Germline V gene sequence: CDR1 MDHEN, CDR2 SYDVKM. Trimming removed 5 bases from V and 2 bases from J; junction bases left unmatched: 12. This CDR3 contains 17 residues. CDR3 sequence (DNA): TGTGCCAGCAGTCCCCCCGGTGAAGCGGGGGGTCAAGAGACCCAGTACTTC. It is translated as CASSPPGEAGGQETQYF.

The chain has TRBV4-3 and TRBJ1-5, with D hard to call. Between the trimmed V and J ends, which lost 0 bases and 2 bases, there was a span of 14 bases. Looked up from germline, CDR1 is LGHNA and CDR2 is YSLEER. The CDR3 runs 17 residues. Here the CDR3 reads CASSQEATAPRNQPQHF. CDR3 in DNA: TGCGCCAGCAGCCAAGAGGCCACCGCTCCACGCAATCAGCCCCAGCATTTT.

V and J are TRBV15 and TRBJ2-1; 8 bases are shared with TRBD2. The CDR3 is 20 amino acids. Germline V gene data show CDR1 as LNHNV and CDR2 as YYDKDF (reference sequence). V was pared by 0 bases and J by 5 bases, with 18 bases of the junction left unmatched. The CDR3, as DNA: TGTGCCACCAGCAGAGAATATTTCCCTCGGGGCGGGGGGTCAGACAATGAGCAGTTCTTC. Amino acids: CATSREYFPRGGGSDNEQFF. The full variable domain, its missing parts supplied by reference TRBV15 and TRBJ2-1, is DAMVIQNPRYQVTQFGKPVTLSCSQTLNHNVMYWYQQKSSQAPKLLFHYYDKDFNNEADTPDNFQSRRPNTSFCFLDIRSPGLGDTAMYLCATSREYFPRGGGSDNEQFFGPGTRLTVL.

This clone was observed a single time. V is TRBV7-9 and J is TRBJ1-3; D may be TRBD1 (5 bases). Germline V lookup: CDR1 SEHNR, CDR2 FQNEAQ (reference sequence). CDR3 length: 17 amino acids. V lost 5 bases and J lost 0, with 17 bases in between. The CDR3 DNA reads TGTGCCAGCAGCACCCGGGGCTTCGAGAGCTCTGGAAACACCATATATTTT. It yields the protein CASSTRGFESSGNTIYF.

This clone occurred once. The rearrangement links TRBV28 to TRBJ1-2; maybe TRBD1 (6 bases). The CDR3 consists of 17 residues. CDR1 and CDR2 from the germline V gene are MDHEN and SYDVKM. Between the trimmed V and J ends, which lost 3 bases and 3 bases, there was a span of 20 bases. Written as DNA, the CDR3 is TGTGCCAGCAGTTTCCCCTTTAGGGGGGGGTCGGACTATGGCTACACCTTC. It encodes CASSFPFRGGSDYGYTF.

J is TRBJ2-2 and V is TRBV4-1; TRBD1 is a possible D gene (6 bases). CDR1 and CDR2 (germline): MGHRA, YSYEKL. Trimming took 1 base from V and 5 from J, leaving 20 bases between them. The CDR3 extends over 18 amino acids. CDR3 bases: TGCGCCAGCAGCCAAGTTGCAGGGGTAAGGTCCAAAACCGGGGAGCTGTTTTTT. Encoded protein: CASSQVAGVRSKTGELFF.

V is TRBV11-2 and J is TRBJ2-7; D gene unclear. V was pared by 1 base and J by 5 bases, with 12 bases between. The length of the CDR3 is 14 residues. The germline gives CDR1 SGHAT, CDR2 FQNNGV. CDR3 DNA: TGTGCCAGCAGCTTAGCCCTAGGATCTGACGAGCAGTACTTC. It translates to CASSLALGSDEQYF.

The chain has TRBV11-2 and TRBJ1-1; D may be TRBD1 (6 bases). Germline-derived CDR1 and CDR2 are SGHAT and FQNNGV. This CDR3 region has 14 residues. Trimming took off 1 base at V and 4 bases at J, with 10 bases between the two ends. CDR3 protein: CASSLGRGFTEAFF. The CDR3 DNA reads as TGTGCCAGCAGCTTAGGCAGGGGTTTCACTGAAGCTTTCTTT.

J is TRBJ1-1 and V is TRBV18; 9 nucleotides agree with TRBD1. The V gene end was trimmed by 2 bases and the J gene end by 5 bases; junction bases not matched to a gene: 6. The CDR3 consists of 15 residues. CDR1 is KGHSH, CDR2 LQKENI, per germline. CDR3 amino acids: CASSPSGQGETEAFF. DNA for the CDR3: TGTGCCAGCTCACCATCGGGACAGGGTGAGACTGAAGCTTTCTTT.

The chain couples TRBV7-2 to TRBJ2-5, with TRBD1 matching over 8 bases. The CDR3 consists of 16 residues. The junction had 5 bases not matched to a gene; V was cut back by 1 base and J by 1 base. Germline CDR1 reads SGHTA; CDR2 reads FQGNSA. The CDR3 is CASSLVGTGPQETQYF. For the CDR3, the DNA is TGTGCCAGCAGCTTAGTTGGGACAGGACCCCAAGAGACCCAGTACTTC.

The sample holds one count of this clone. The chain links TRBV7-6 to TRBJ1-2; 8 bases align to TRBD1. Germline CDR1 reads SGHVS; CDR2 reads FNYEAQ. The CDR3 extends over 18 amino acids. After removal of 0 bases from V and 3 bases from J, the junction contained 12 bases not matched to a gene. This CDR3 is CASSLARDRLTCYYGYTF. CDR3 DNA: TGTGCCAGCAGCTTAGCGAGGGACAGGCTTACTTGCTACTATGGCTACACCTTC.

This chain joins TRBV4-3 and TRBJ2-7; TRBD2 aligns across 9 bases. The CDR3 contains 19 residues. Germline V gene lookup returns CDR1 LGHNA and CDR2 YSLEER. The trim removed 2 bases at V and 0 bases at J, leaving 14 bases unmatched. DNA of the CDR3: TGCGCCAGCAGCCAAAAAGTCAGCGGGGGGTTTTATCACTCCTACGAGCAGTACTTC. It yields the protein CASSQKVSGGFYHSYEQYF.

This rearrangement joins TRBV18 to TRBJ2-3, with 15 nucleotides matching TRBD2. Germline trimming cut 3 bases from V and 6 bases from J; bases unmatched to any gene: 1. This CDR3 region has 15 residues. The germline V gene encodes CDR1 KGHSH and CDR2 LQKENI. DNA for the CDR3: TGTGCCAGCTCACCCGGACTAGCGGGGGGGGATACGCAGTATTTT. Its translation: CASSPGLAGGDTQYF.

A remark on this clone: This CDR3 is also generated by other DNA sequences in the sample. This chain connects TRBV7-9 to TRBJ2-5; TRBD1 matches 7 bases. The CDR3 sequence is 17 residues long. Germline values: CDR1 SEHNR, CDR2 FQNEAQ (reference sequence). With 5 bases clipped from V and 3 bases from J, the junction kept 15 bases outside the gene matches. The CDR3 is CASSLVEWDSSKETQYF. Here the CDR3 DNA reads TGTGCCAGCAGCCTCGTTGAATGGGACAGTTCAAAAGAGACCCAGTACTTC.

This chain joins TRBV9 and TRBJ2-7, with no clear D. This CDR3 is 16 amino acids long. The ends were cut back, 5 bases at V and 5 bases at J, with 23 bases in the middle. Germline-derived CDR1 and CDR2 are SGDLS and YYNGEE. The CDR3 region has the DNA TGTGCCAGCAGTTCGCAGCCAGAAAGCATCGGGCACGAGCAGTACTTC. Translating gives CASSSQPESIGHEQYF.

This sequence joins TRBV7-2 and TRBJ2-3; 7 nucleotides match TRBD1. Germline trimming cut 2 bases from V and 0 bases from J; bases unmatched to any gene: 5. Germline lookup yields CDR1 SGHTA and CDR2 FQGNSA. The CDR3 sequence is 16 residues long. The CDR3 protein is CASSLRTGPSTDTQYF. CDR3 DNA sequence: TGTGCCAGCAGCTTAAGGACAGGACCTAGCACAGATACGCAGTATTTT.

The chain uses TRBV19 and TRBJ1-2, with TRBD1 as a possible D gene (5 bases). V was clipped by 7 bases and J by 6 bases, with 15 bases between them. Per the germline V gene, CDR1 is LNHDA and CDR2 is SQIVND (reference sequence). This CDR3 region has 13 residues. As DNA, the CDR3 is TGTGCCAGTAAGATACCGGGACTGCATGGCTACACCTTC. Its translation: CASKIPGLHGYTF.

The chain combines TRBV4-2 with TRBJ2-7, with 8 bases matching TRBD2. The V and J ends lost 0 bases and 2 bases, in that order; junction bases with no gene match: 12. CDR3 length: 18 amino acids. Germline CDR1 reads LGHNA; CDR2 reads YNFKEQ. The CDR3 sequence is CASSQDLDGLADAYEQYF. The CDR3 bases are TGTGCCAGCAGCCAAGATCTGGATGGACTAGCTGACGCCTACGAGCAGTACTTC.

The chain recombines TRBV14 with TRBJ2-4, with a tentative D call TRBD2 (6 bases). The germline gives CDR1 SGHDN, CDR2 FVKESK. The length of the CDR3 is 15 residues. Trimming pared 6 bases from V and 1 base from J, leaving 13 bases between. The CDR3 nucleotides are TGTGCCAGCAGTACTCTCGGGGGTGCCAAAAACATTCAGTACTTC. Translation gives CASSTLGGAKNIQYF.